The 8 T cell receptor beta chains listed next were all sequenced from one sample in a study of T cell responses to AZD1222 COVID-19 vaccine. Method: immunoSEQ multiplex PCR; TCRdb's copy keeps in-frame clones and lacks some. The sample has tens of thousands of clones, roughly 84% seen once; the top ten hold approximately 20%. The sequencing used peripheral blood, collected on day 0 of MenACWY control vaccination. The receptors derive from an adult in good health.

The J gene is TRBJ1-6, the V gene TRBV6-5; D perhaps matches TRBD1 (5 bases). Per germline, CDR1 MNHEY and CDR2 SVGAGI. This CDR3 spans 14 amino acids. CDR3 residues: CACHAGVFNSPLHF. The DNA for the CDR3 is TGTGCTTGTCACGCGGGGGTCTTTAATTCACCCCTCCACTTT.

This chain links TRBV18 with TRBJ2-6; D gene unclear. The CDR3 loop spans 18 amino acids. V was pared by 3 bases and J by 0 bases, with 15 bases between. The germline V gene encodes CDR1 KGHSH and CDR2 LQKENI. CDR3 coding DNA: TGTGCCAGCTCACCGAATAGGTACTGGAGCTCTGGGGCCAACGTCCTGACTTTC. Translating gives CASSPNRYWSSGANVLTF. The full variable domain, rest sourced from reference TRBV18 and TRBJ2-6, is NAGVMQNPRHLVRRRGQEARLRCSPMKGHSHVYWYRQLPEEGLKFMVYLQKENIIDESGMPKERFSAEFPKEGPSILRIQQVVRGDSAAYFCASSPNRYWSSGANVLTFGAGSRLTVL.

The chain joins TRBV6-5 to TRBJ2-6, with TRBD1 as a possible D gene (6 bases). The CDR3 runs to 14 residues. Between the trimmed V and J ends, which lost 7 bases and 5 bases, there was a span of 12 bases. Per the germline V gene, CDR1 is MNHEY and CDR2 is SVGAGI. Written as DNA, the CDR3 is TGTGCCAGCAACCCAGGGGCCCGGGCCAACGTCCTGACTTTC. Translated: CASNPGARANVLTF.

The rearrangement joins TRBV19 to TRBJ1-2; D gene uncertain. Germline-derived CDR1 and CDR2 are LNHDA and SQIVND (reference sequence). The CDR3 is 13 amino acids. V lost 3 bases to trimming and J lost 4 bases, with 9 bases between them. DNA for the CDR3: TGTGCCAGTAGTATTACGGCACCCTATGGCTACACCTTC. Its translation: CASSITAPYGYTF. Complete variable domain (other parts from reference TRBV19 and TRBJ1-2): DGGITQSPKYLFRKEGQNVTLSCEQNLNHDAMYWYRQDPGQGLRLIYYSQIVNDFQKGDIAEGYSVSREKKESFPLTVTSAQKNPTAFYLCASSITAPYGYTFGSGTRLTVV.

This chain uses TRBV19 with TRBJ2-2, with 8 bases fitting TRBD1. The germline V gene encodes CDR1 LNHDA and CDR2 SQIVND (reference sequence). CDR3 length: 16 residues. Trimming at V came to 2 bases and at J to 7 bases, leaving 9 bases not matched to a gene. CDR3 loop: CASSIMAGGADGELFF. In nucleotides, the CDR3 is TGTGCCAGTAGTATAATGGCAGGGGGCGCCGACGGGGAGCTGTTTTTT.

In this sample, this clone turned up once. The CDR3 bases are TGTGCCAGCAGCGTAGATGAGGAGGACAGGGGTGACTATGGCTACACCTTC. Translation gives CASSVDEEDRGDYGYTF. The chain is built from TRBV9 and TRBJ1-2, with 9 positions matching TRBD1. Germline V gene data show CDR1 as SGDLS and CDR2 as YYNGEE. V trimming: 0 bases; J trimming: 3 bases; junction bases outside the gene matches: 9. CDR3 length: 17 residues. Complete variable domain (other parts from reference TRBV9 and TRBJ1-2): DSGVTQTPKHLITATGQRVTLRCSPRSGDLSVYWYQQSLDQGLQFLIQYYNGEERAKGNILERFSAQQFPDLHSELNLSSLELGDSALYFCASSVDEEDRGDYGYTFGSGTRLTVV.

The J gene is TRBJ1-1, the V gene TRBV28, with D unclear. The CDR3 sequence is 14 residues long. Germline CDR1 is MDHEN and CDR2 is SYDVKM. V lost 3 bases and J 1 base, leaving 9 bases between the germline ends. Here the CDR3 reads CASSFESTNTEAFF. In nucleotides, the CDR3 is TGTGCCAGCAGTTTCGAGAGTACGAACACTGAAGCTTTCTTT.

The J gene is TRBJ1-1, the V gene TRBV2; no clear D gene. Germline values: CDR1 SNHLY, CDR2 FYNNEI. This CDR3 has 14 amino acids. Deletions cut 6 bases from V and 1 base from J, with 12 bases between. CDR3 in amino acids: CASRSPRGNTEAFF. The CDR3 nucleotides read TGTGCCAGCAGGTCCCCTCGGGGGAACACTGAAGCTTTCTTT.